This T cell receptor (beta chain) was profiled in a study of T-cell memory formation after mild COVID-19. Study findings and constraints: Among clones peaking at day 37 in the second wave, SARS-CoV-2 specificity remained unconfirmed.

The CDR3 totals 15 residues. Germline lookup yields CDR1 SGHRS and CDR2 YFSETQ. V was pared by 2 bases and J by 5 bases, with 16 bases between. TCRdb re-analysed the 5' RACE reads in MiXCR, keeping a single row per CDR3 protein. The sample holds fewer than 650,000 distinct CDR3 sequences, roughly 20% seen once. Turning to this clonotype: Its antigen is undetermined.

V gene TRBV5-1 combines with J gene TRBJ1-1, with unresolved D. This receptor was taken from an adult woman who had mild COVID-19 (a few samples of this study predate the infection). Cell type and time point are not known. The specimen sequenced was PBMCs or a T cell subset sorted from them (not recorded which). The CDR3 reads CASSFSQSVGTEAFF. In DNA, the CDR3 is TGCGCCAGCAGCTTCTCCCAGTCCGTAGGTACTGAAGCTTTCTTT.